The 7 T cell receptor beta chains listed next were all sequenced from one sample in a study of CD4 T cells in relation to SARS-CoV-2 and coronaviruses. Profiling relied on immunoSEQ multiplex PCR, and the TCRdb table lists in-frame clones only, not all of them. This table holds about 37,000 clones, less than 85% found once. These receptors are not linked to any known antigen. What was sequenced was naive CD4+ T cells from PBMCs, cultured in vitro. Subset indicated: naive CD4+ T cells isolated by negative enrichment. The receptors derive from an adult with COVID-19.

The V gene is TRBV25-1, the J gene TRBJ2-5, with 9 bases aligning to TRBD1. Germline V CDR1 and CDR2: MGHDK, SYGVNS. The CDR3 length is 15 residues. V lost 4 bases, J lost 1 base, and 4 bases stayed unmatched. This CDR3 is CASSVGQGIQETQYF. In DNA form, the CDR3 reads TGTGCCAGCAGTGTAGGACAGGGGATCCAAGAGACCCAGTACTTC.

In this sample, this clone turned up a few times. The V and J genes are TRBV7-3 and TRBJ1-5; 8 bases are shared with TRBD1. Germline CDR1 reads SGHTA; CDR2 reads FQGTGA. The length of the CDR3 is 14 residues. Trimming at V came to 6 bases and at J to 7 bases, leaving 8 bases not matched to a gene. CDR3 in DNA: TGTGCCAGCAGACCGACAGGGGAAGACCAGCCCCAGCATTTT. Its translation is CASRPTGEDQPQHF.

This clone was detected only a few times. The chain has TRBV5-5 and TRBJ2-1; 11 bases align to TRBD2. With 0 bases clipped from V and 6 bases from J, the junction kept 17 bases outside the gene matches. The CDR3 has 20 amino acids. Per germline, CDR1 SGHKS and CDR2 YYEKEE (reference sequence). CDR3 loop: CASSLATSGSGIVLGNEQFF. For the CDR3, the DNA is TGTGCCAGCAGCTTGGCCACTAGCGGGAGTGGGATTGTACTGGGCAATGAGCAGTTCTTC. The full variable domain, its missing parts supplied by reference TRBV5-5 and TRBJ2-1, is DAGVTQSPTHLIKTRGQQVTLRCSPISGHKSVSWYQQVLGQGPQFIFQYYEKEERGRGNFPDRFSARQFPNYSSELNVNALLLGDSALYLCASSLATSGSGIVLGNEQFFGPGTRLTVL.

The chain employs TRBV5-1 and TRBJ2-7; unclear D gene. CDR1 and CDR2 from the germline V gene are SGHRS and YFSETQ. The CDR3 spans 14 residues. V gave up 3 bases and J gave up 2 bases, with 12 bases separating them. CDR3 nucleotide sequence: TGCGCCAGCAGCTCCACGGCCGGTACCTACGAGCAGTACTTC. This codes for CASSSTAGTYEQYF.

CDR3 DNA: TGTGCCACCAGTGATTCCGGGACAGGGGGCGATGAGCAGTTCTTC. Encoded protein: CATSDSGTGGDEQFF. This chain uses TRBV24-1 with TRBJ2-1; 12 positions match TRBD1. V trimming: 2 bases; J trimming: 8 bases; junction bases outside the gene matches: 3. The CDR3 loop spans 15 amino acids. Germline-derived CDR1 and CDR2 are KGHDR and SFDVKD.

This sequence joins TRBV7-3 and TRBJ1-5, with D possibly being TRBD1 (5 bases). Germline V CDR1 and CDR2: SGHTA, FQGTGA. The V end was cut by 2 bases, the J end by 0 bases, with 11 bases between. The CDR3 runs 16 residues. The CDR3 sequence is CASSLARTHSNQPQHF. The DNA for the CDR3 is TGTGCCAGCAGCTTAGCTAGGACACATAGCAATCAGCCCCAGCATTTT.

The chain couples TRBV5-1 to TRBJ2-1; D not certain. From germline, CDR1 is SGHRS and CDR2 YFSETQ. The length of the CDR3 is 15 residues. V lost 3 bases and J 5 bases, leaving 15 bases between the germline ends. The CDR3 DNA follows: TGCGCCAGCAGCTCCAATAGCTGGTCAGACAATGAGCAGTTCTTC. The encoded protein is CASSSNSWSDNEQFF.